This T cell receptor beta chain derives from a study of human T cells and chemical hapten exposure. CDR3 length: 17 amino acids. The germline gives CDR1 LGHNA, CDR2 YSLEER. V shed 0 bases and J shed 4 bases, with 16 bases lying between them. The time point here: patch test 2, 6 weeks after DPC sensitization. Stated treatment: therapeutic diphenylcyclopropenone sensitization with weekly scalp DPC. By sample fraction, this clonotype is large (0.1 to 1%). TCRdb itself ran the RACE reads through MiXCR, one entry per CDR3 protein. The profile shows about 350,000 distinct CDR3 sequences, nearly 6.5% of them singletons.

The sample in question was whole blood, obtained in connection with sensitization to the hapten diphenylcyclopropenone (DPC). The source of this sequence is a woman aged 18-35 years with alopecia areata. Some clones in this sample may be carry-over from other donors' samples. The V gene is TRBV4-3, the J gene TRBJ2-4, with D possibly matching TRBD2 (7 bases). The CDR3 coding sequence is TGCGCCAGCAGCCAAGAGGATGAGGGGGGGCCAAAAAACATTCAGTACTTC. It yields the protein CASSQEDEGGPKNIQYF.